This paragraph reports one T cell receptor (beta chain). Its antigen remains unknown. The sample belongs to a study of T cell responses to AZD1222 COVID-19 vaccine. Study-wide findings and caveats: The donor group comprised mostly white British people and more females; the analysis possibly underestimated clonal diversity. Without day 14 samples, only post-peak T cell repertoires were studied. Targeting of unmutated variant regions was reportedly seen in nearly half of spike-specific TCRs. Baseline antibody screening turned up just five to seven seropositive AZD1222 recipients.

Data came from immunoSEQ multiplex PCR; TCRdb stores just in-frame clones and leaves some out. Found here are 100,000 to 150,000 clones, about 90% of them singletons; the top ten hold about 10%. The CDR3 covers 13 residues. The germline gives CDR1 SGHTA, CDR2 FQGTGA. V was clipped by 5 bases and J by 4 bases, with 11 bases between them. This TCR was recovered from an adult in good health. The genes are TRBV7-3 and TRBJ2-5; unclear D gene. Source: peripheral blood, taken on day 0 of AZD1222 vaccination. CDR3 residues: CASSPRVRETQYF. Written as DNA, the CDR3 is TGTGCCAGCAGCCCTAGGGTCCGAGAGACCCAGTACTTC.